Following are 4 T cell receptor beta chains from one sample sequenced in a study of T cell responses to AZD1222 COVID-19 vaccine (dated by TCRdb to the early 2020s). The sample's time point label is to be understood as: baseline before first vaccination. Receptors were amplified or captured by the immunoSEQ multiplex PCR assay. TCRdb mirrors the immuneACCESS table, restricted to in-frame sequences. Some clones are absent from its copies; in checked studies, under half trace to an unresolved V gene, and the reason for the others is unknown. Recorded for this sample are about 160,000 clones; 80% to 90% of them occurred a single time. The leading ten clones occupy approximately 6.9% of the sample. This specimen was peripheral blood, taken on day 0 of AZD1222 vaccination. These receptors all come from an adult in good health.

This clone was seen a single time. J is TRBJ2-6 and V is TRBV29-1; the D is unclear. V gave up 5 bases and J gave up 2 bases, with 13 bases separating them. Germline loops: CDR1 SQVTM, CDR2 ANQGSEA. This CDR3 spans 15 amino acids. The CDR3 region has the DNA TGCAGCGTTTGGGCACCTCGGGCTGGGGCCAACGTCCTGACTTTC. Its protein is CSVWAPRAGANVLTF.

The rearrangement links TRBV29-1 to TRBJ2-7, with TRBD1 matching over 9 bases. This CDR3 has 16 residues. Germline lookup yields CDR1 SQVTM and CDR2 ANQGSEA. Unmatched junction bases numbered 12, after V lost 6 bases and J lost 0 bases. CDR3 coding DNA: TGCAGCGTAGCGGGACAGGGAACGAAGAGCTCCTACGAGCAGTACTTC. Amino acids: CSVAGQGTKSSYEQYF.

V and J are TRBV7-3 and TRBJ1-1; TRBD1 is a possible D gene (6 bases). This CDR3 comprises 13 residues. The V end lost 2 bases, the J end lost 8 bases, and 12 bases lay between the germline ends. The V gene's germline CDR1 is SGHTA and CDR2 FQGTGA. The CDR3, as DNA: TGTGCCAGCAGCTTAGTAGCGGGGGCAGAAGCTTTCTTT. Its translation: CASSLVAGAEAFF.

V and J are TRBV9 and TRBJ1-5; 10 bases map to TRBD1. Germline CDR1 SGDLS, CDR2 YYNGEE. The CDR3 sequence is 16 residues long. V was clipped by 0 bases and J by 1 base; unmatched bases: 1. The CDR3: CASSVGDRGSNQPQHF. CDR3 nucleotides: TGTGCCAGCAGCGTAGGGGACAGGGGCAGCAATCAGCCCCAGCATTTT.